This TCR beta chain originates from a study of blood T cell repertoires in COVID-19. Study-level information: Samples came from the United States, Italy and Spain, spanning acute and convalescent COVID-19. Nucleic acid was either cDNA or gDNA, and it came from T cells, B-cell-depleted T cells, or PBMCs.

Authors' data handling: From reference gene primer amplification, estimates of nucleated cell counts were derived. Only in-frame clones appear in the TCRdb table, and some are missing; sequencing was by immunoSEQ multiplex PCR. V, J and clone size reflect that table, while D and trimming were determined from the DNA. The sample yields roughly 76,000 clones, over 75% seen once. The ends lost 4 bases at V and 6 bases at J; junction bases unmatched: 10. Germline V lookup: CDR1 MGHRA, CDR2 YSYEKL. This CDR3 has 16 residues. Sequences were obtained from peripheral blood. The chain employs TRBV4-1 and TRBJ2-1, with TRBD2 identical over 9 bases. The TCR was taken from a young woman with acute or convalescent COVID-19. The CDR3 DNA reads TGCGCCAGCAGCCGATCCGGGACTAGCTCGATCAATGAGCAGTTCTTC. This gives the protein CASSRSGTSSINEQFF.